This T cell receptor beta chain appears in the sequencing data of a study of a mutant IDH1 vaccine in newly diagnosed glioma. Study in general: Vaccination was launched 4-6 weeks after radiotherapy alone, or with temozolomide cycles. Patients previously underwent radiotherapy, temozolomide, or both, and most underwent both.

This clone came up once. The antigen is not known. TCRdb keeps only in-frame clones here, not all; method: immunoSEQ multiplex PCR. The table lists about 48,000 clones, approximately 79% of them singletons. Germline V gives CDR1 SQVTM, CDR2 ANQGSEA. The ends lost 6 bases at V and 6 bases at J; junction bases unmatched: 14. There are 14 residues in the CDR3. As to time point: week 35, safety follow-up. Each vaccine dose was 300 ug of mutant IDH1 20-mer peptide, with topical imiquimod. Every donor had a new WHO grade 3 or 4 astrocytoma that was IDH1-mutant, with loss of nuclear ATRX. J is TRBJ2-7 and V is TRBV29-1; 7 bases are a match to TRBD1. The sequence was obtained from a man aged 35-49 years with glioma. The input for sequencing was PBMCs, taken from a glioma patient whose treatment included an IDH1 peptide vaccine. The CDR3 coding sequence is TGCAGCGTGACCAGTGGCAGGGGGTTGAGCGAGCAGTACTTC. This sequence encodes CSVTSGRGLSEQYF.